What follows are 18 T cell receptor beta chains derived from one specimen sequenced in a study of beta chain features in type 1 diabetes. Study-wide findings and caveats: All four CD4+ subsets of Type 1 diabetes patients contained TCRB CDR3s that were moderately but significantly shorter.

Their antigen targets remain unknown. Investigators reverse transcribed all isolated RNA, so they sequenced expressed TCRB transcripts. Clones were sequenced by immunoSEQ multiplex PCR, and TCRdb holds only the in-frame ones, with some missing. The sample lists approximately 260,000 clones, 20% occurring once. Material for sequencing was naive CD4+ T cells from blood. These receptors all come from a woman aged 40 to 55 with type 1 diabetes.

In its sample, this clone was seen a few times. The V and J genes are TRBV5-1 and TRBJ2-2; D gene unclear. The CDR3 is 15 residues long. In germline, CDR1 is SGHRS, CDR2 YFSETQ. V was cut by 1 base and J by 4 bases, with 11 bases left in between. CDR3 sequence: CASSLNVIGTGELFF. CDR3 nucleotide sequence: TGCGCCAGCAGCTTGAACGTAATCGGCACCGGGGAGCTGTTTTTT.

The rearrangement uses TRBV9 and TRBJ2-7; 9 positions match TRBD1. This CDR3 has 14 residues. The germline CDR1 and CDR2 sequences are SGDLS and YYNGEE. J was trimmed by 5 bases and V by 5 bases; bases with no gene match: 8. The CDR3 protein is CASSIGTGRNEQYF. The CDR3 bases are TGTGCCAGCAGTATTGGGACAGGGCGGAACGAGCAGTACTTC.

Only a few counts were recorded for this clone. The gene calls are TRBV4-3 and TRBJ1-2; TRBD1 agrees at 7 bases. Germline CDR1 is LGHNA and CDR2 is YSLEER. The CDR3 has 12 residues. J lost 2 bases, V lost 6 bases, and 0 bases had no gene match. In DNA form, the CDR3 reads TGCGCCAGCAGACAGGGGAACTATGGCTACACCTTC. Translation: CASRQGNYGYTF.

The sample holds a few counts of this clone. This chain joins TRBV11-2 and TRBJ2-7; 9 nucleotides match TRBD2. Germline V gives CDR1 SGHAT, CDR2 FQNNGV. V lost 3 bases to trimming and J lost 2 bases; unmatched junction nucleotides: 2. The CDR3 extends over 14 amino acids. The CDR3 region has the DNA TGTGCCAGCAGCTTCGCTAGCGGGGCCTACGAGCAGTACTTC. Amino acids: CASSFASGAYEQYF. Using reference TRBV11-2 and TRBJ2-7 for the parts outside the CDR3, the full variable domain is EAGVAQSPRYKIIEKRQSVAFWCNPISGHATLYWYQQILGQGPKLLIQFQNNGVVDDSQLPKDRFSAERLKGVDSTLKIQPAKLEDSAVYLCASSFASGAYEQYFGPGTRLTVT.

J is TRBJ2-2 and V is TRBV5-1; perhaps TRBD2 as D (6 bases). Trimming removed 0 bases from V and 1 base from J, with 7 bases in between. CDR1 and CDR2 (germline): SGHRS, YFSETQ. CDR3 length: 15 residues. The CDR3 loop reads CASSLEGLNTGELFF. The CDR3 region has the DNA TGCGCCAGCAGCTTGGAGGGACTGAACACCGGGGAGCTGTTTTTT. The full variable domain, its missing parts supplied by reference TRBV5-1 and TRBJ2-2, is KAGVTQTPRYLIKTRGQQVTLSCSPISGHRSVSWYQQTPGQGLQFLFEYFSETQRNKGNFPGRFSGRQFSNSRSEMNVSTLELGDSALYLCASSLEGLNTGELFFGEGSRLTVL.

V usage is TRBV19 and J usage is TRBJ2-7; 11 bases agree with TRBD1. Trimming removed 5 bases from V and 5 bases from J; junction bases left unmatched: 11. The CDR3 has 16 amino acids. Per the germline V gene, CDR1 is LNHDA and CDR2 is SQIVND (reference sequence). The CDR3 region has the DNA TGTGCCAGTAGTGACCGGGACAGGGGGGGAATACACGAGCAGTACTTC. Its translation: CASSDRDRGGIHEQYF.

The rearrangement links TRBV18 to TRBJ2-7, with TRBD1 identical over 7 bases. The CDR3 is 13 residues long. With V trimmed by 3 bases and J by 6 bases, 5 bases remained unmatched. From germline, CDR1 is KGHSH and CDR2 LQKENI. As DNA, the CDR3 is TGTGCCAGCTCACCTGGGACAGACGGCGAGCAGTACTTC. Translated: CASSPGTDGEQYF.

This chain links TRBV7-8 with TRBJ2-2; D might be TRBD1 (6 bases). CDR3 size: 13 residues. Germline V gene lookup returns CDR1 SGHVS and CDR2 FQNEAQ. Trimming pared 5 bases from V and 9 bases from J, leaving 13 bases between. The CDR3 DNA reads as TGTGCCAGCAGCGTTCGACAGGTCCGGGAGCTGTTTTTT. It translates to CASSVRQVRELFF.

The V and J genes are TRBV10-3 and TRBJ2-7; 9 bases are shared with TRBD1. J gave up 3 bases and V 3 bases, and 3 bases lay outside the gene matches. Germline V CDR1 and CDR2: ENHRY, SYGVKD. This CDR3 region has 14 residues. Here the CDR3 DNA reads TGTGCCATCAGTGAAGGACAGGGGCTCTACGAGCAGTACTTC. Protein product: CAISEGQGLYEQYF.

This clone was counted a few times. The J gene is TRBJ2-5, the V gene TRBV20-1; D unresolved. CDR3 length equals 11 residues. CDR1 is DFQATT and CDR2 is SNEGSKA in the germline V gene (reference sequence). The CDR3 sequence: CSSAYQETQYF. In DNA form, the CDR3 reads TGCAGCAGCGCGTACCAAGAGACCCAGTACTTC.

This clone has just a few counts. The chain joins TRBV29-1 to TRBJ2-2, with a possible D match to TRBD1 (5 bases). This CDR3 contains 14 residues. V was trimmed by 4 bases and J by 0 bases, leaving 9 bases between them. Germline V CDR1 and CDR2: SQVTM, ANQGSEA. The chain's CDR3 is CSVVGRANTGELFF. The CDR3 DNA sequence: TGCAGCGTTGTAGGCAGGGCGAACACCGGGGAGCTGTTTTTT.

In its sample, this clone was seen a few times. The chain employs TRBV28 and TRBJ1-2; D might be TRBD1 (6 bases). The germline V gene encodes CDR1 MDHEN and CDR2 SYDVKM. V was pared by 7 bases and J by 3 bases, with 27 bases between. This CDR3 has 18 residues. DNA of the CDR3: TGTGCCAGCACCCCTCGGGTCGGACAGAAGGGAGGGGACTATGGCTACACCTTC. Amino acids: CASTPRVGQKGGDYGYTF.

This clone showed up just a few times. The DNA for the CDR3 is TGTGCCACCAGCAGGTCTAGCGGGAGTCAAGATACGCAGTATTTT. It codes for CATSRSSGSQDTQYF. V is TRBV15 and J is TRBJ2-3, with 10 bases fitting TRBD2. Unmatched junction bases numbered 5, after V lost 3 bases and J lost 5 bases. CDR1 and CDR2 from the germline V gene are LNHNV and YYDKDF (reference sequence). There are 15 residues in the CDR3.

The chain employs TRBV7-2 and TRBJ1-1; 7 bases are a match to TRBD1. This CDR3 spans 15 amino acids. With V trimmed by 1 base and J by 11 bases, 13 bases remained unmatched. The germline V gene has CDR1 SGHTA and CDR2 FQGNSA. DNA for the CDR3: TGTGCCAGCAGCTTAGGGGGGACAGCCCCCTTGCTGGCTTTCTTT. It yields the protein CASSLGGTAPLLAFF.

Comments on this clone: Other DNA sequences of this sample code for an identical CDR3. The V and J genes are TRBV7-2 and TRBJ2-1; 10 positions agree with TRBD2. Trimming took 2 bases from V and 6 from J; bases not matched to a gene: 4. CDR1 is SGHTA, CDR2 FQGNSA, per germline. This CDR3 has 15 amino acids. This CDR3 is CASSLRLAGVNEQFF. CDR3 DNA: TGTGCCAGCAGCTTAAGGCTAGCGGGAGTCAATGAGCAGTTCTTC.

This chain uses TRBV7-9 with TRBJ2-5; 12 nucleotides line up with TRBD2. After removal of 4 bases from V and 2 bases from J, the junction contained 5 bases not matched to a gene. In germline, CDR1 is SEHNR, CDR2 FQNEAQ (reference sequence). The CDR3 covers 16 residues. The CDR3 loop is CASSSRTSGVQETQYF. In DNA, the CDR3 is TGTGCCAGCAGCTCAAGGACTAGCGGGGTTCAAGAGACCCAGTACTTC.

V gene TRBV5-6 combines with J gene TRBJ1-2; weak D call: TRBD1 (6 bases). The length of the CDR3 is 13 residues. Between the trimmed V and J ends, which lost 0 bases and 6 bases, there was a span of 9 bases. Germline values: CDR1 SGHDT, CDR2 YYEEEE. The CDR3 region is CASSLDSGDGYTF. The CDR3 DNA follows: TGTGCCAGCAGCTTGGATTCAGGGGATGGCTACACCTTC. Based on the CDR3 plus reference TRBV5-6 and TRBJ1-2, the full variable domain is DAGVTQSPTHLIKTRGQQVTLRCSPKSGHDTVSWYQQALGQGPQFIFQYYEEEERQRGNFPDRFSGHQFPNYSSELNVNALLLGDSALYLCASSLDSGDGYTFGSGTRLTVV.

The V call is TRBV2, the J call TRBJ1-4, with TRBD1 matching 7 bases. V dropped 5 bases and J dropped 4; count of bases not matched to a gene: 1. The germline V gene has CDR1 SNHLY and CDR2 FYNNEI. The CDR3 is made up of 13 amino acids. The CDR3 region has the DNA TGTGCCAGCAGTCGGGACAGTAATGAAAAACTGTTTTTT. It yields the protein CASSRDSNEKLFF.